This T cell receptor beta chain derives from a study of cytomegalovirus exposure and HLA in healthy donors. Study details: In a later analysis, the roughly 120 validation repertoires were reported to have used the same platform as the 650 to 800 first-cohort repertoires.

Comment on this clone: The target antigen is unknown.

V was clipped by 3 bases and J by 4 bases, with 7 bases between them. The CDR3 covers 12 residues. Germline CDR1 reads LNHDA; CDR2 reads SQIVND (reference sequence). Clones were sequenced by immunoSEQ multiplex PCR, and TCRdb holds only the in-frame ones, with some missing. Altogether tens of thousands of clones are present, approximately 93% being singletons, with the ten largest covering about 5.8%. Points from the study as a whole: In the approximately 130 validation repertoires, under 95% of cluster scores exceeded 0, per a later analysis. A list of more than 150 TCR beta chains associated with cytomegalovirus was given.

The source of this sequence is a woman between 18 and 29 years old in good health and CMV-seronegative. The V and J genes are TRBV19 and TRBJ2-7; no definite D call. The sequenced material came from PBMCs. CDR3 sequence (DNA): TGTGCCAGTAGTATCGGGTCGTACGAGCAGTACTTC. Its protein product is CASSIGSYEQYF.